A single sample gave rise to the 18 T cell receptor beta chains below, sequenced in a study of blood T cell repertoires in COVID-19. Clones were read by immunoSEQ multiplex PCR, and TCRdb kept only the in-frame ones, dropping some. Counted here are approximately 170,000 clones, around nine tenths occurring once; the ten biggest clones make up approximately 3.3%. Sequencing used peripheral blood. These receptors were obtained from a man between 18 and 35 years old with active or convalescent COVID-19.

The chain employs TRBV3-1 (or the pseudogene TRBV3-2) and TRBJ1-3; 7 positions match TRBD1. The trim removed 6 bases at V and 0 bases at J, leaving 14 bases unmatched. The CDR3 consists of 18 residues. Looked up from germline, CDR1 is LGHDT and CDR2 is YNNKEL (reference sequence). The CDR3 spells CASSYSYRGESSGNTIYF. CDR3 in DNA: TGTGCCAGCAGTTACTCCTACAGGGGCGAGAGCTCTGGAAACACCATATATTTT.

The gene calls are TRBV11-3 and TRBJ2-7; 10 bases line up with TRBD2. CDR3 length: 17 residues. V dropped 3 bases and J dropped 2; count of bases not matched to a gene: 10. Germline-derived CDR1 and CDR2 are SGHNT and YENEEA. The CDR3: CASSLASGSFRPYEQYF. The CDR3 nucleotides read TGTGCCAGCAGCTTGGCTAGCGGGAGTTTCCGCCCCTACGAGCAGTACTTC. The variable domain in full, completed from reference TRBV11-3 and TRBJ2-7, reads EAGVVQSPRYKIIEKKQPVAFWCNPISGHNTLYWYLQNLGQGPELLIRYENEEAVDDSQLPKDRFSAERLKGVDSTLKIQPAELGDSAVYLCASSLASGSFRPYEQYFGPGTRLTVT.

This chain uses TRBV7-8 with TRBJ1-4; D not resolved. The length of the CDR3 is 18 residues. V lost 2 bases to trimming and J lost 2 bases, with 18 bases between them. CDR1 SGHVS and CDR2 FQNEAQ come from the germline V gene. CDR3 protein: CASSLLGTRGETNEKLFF. DNA for the CDR3: TGTGCCAGCAGCTTACTAGGCACTCGGGGAGAGACTAATGAAAAACTGTTTTTT. The full variable domain, in which reference TRBV7-8 and TRBJ1-4 provide the parts outside the CDR3, is GAGVSQSPRYKVAKRGQDVALRCDPISGHVSLFWYQQALGQGPEFLTYFQNEAQLDKSGLPSDRFFAERPEGSVSTLKIQRTQQEDSAVYLCASSLLGTRGETNEKLFFGSGTQLSVL.

The rearrangement links TRBV29-1 to TRBJ2-1, with a tentative D call TRBD1 (5 bases). The V and J ends lost 3 bases and 2 bases respectively, with 20 bases between them. CDR3 length: 17 amino acids. The germline gives CDR1 SQVTM, CDR2 ANQGSEA. Here the CDR3 DNA reads TGCAGCGTTGATGGCACTACGGGCAGGGAAACCTACAATGAGCAGTTCTTC. Residues: CSVDGTTGRETYNEQFF.

The chain combines TRBV27 with TRBJ2-7; 7 nucleotides line up with TRBD2. This CDR3 has 17 amino acids. V lost 2 bases and J lost 3; bases outside the gene matches: 13. The germline gives CDR1 MNHEY, CDR2 SMNVEV (reference sequence). The CDR3, as DNA: TGTGCCAGCAGTTTAGGGGGGGTGGGGGACGCGATCTACGAGCAGTACTTC. It yields the protein CASSLGGVGDAIYEQYF.

This chain joins TRBV7-9 and TRBJ2-1; perhaps TRBD2 as D (6 bases). This CDR3 is built from 15 residues. From germline, CDR1 is SEHNR and CDR2 FQNEAQ (reference sequence). V lost 0 bases and J 8 bases, leaving 14 bases between the germline ends. The CDR3 is CASSLAQGLGDEQFF. The CDR3 DNA follows: TGTGCCAGCAGCTTAGCCCAGGGACTGGGAGATGAGCAGTTCTTC.

J is TRBJ1-5 and V is TRBV7-2; 7 bases match TRBD1. The V segment lost 1 base and the J segment 4 bases; nucleotides outside the gene matches: 4. The CDR3 has 15 amino acids. Germline CDR1 is SGHTA and CDR2 is FQGNSA. In DNA, the CDR3 is TGTGCCAGCAGCTTAGAAGACAGGGCTAATCAGCCCCAGCATTTT. This gives the protein CASSLEDRANQPQHF.

The chain joins TRBV7-9 to TRBJ2-7; 12 nucleotides align to TRBD2. Germline CDR1 and CDR2: SEHNR and FQNEAQ (reference sequence). The CDR3 runs to 16 residues. The trim removed 5 bases at V and 3 bases at J, leaving 8 bases unmatched. The CDR3 loop reads CASSPRLAGELYEQYF. Written as DNA, the CDR3 is TGTGCCAGCAGCCCGAGACTAGCGGGAGAACTCTACGAGCAGTACTTC.

The chain carries TRBV7-9 and TRBJ2-5, with D tentatively TRBD2 (6 bases). Germline CDR1 and CDR2: SEHNR and FQNEAQ (reference sequence). Deletions cut 1 base from V and 9 bases from J, with 12 bases between. The CDR3 runs to 13 residues. The CDR3 sequence is CASSLGGWEAQYF. For the CDR3, the DNA is TGTGCCAGCAGCTTAGGAGGGTGGGAGGCCCAGTACTTC.

The rearrangement uses TRBV4-2 and TRBJ2-1, with 7 bases identical to TRBD2. The CDR3 has 20 amino acids. Unmatched junction bases numbered 21, after V lost 0 bases and J lost 7 bases. From germline, CDR1 is LGHNA and CDR2 YNFKEQ. The DNA for the CDR3 is TGTGCCAGCAGCCAAGACCGAAAGGGTCTGGAGCGGGACCGTAGGAATGAGCAGTTCTTC. This translates into CASSQDRKGLERDRRNEQFF.

The chain recombines TRBV11-2 with TRBJ2-7; 7 bases fit TRBD2. The CDR3 is 12 residues long. V shed 8 bases, J shed 4 bases, and the junction held 5 bases outside the gene matches. CDR1 is SGHAT and CDR2 is FQNNGV in the germline V gene. The DNA of the CDR3 is TGTGCCAGCGGCGGGAGTAGTTACGAGCAGTACTTC. Translated: CASGGSSYEQYF.

This chain uses TRBV5-1 with TRBJ2-7; D not certain. V was trimmed by 0 bases and J by 6 bases, leaving 19 bases between them. CDR3 length: 16 amino acids. CDR1 and CDR2 from the germline V gene are SGHRS and YFSETQ. Here the CDR3 reads CASSLAITEMFVEQYF. The CDR3 bases are TGCGCCAGCAGCTTGGCAATAACAGAGATGTTTGTCGAGCAGTACTTC.

The J gene is TRBJ1-1, the V gene TRBV19; the D is unclear. V gave up 5 bases and J gave up 10 bases, with 17 bases separating them. The germline V gene has CDR1 LNHDA and CDR2 SQIVND (reference sequence). This CDR3 is built from 13 residues. As DNA, the CDR3 is TGTGCCAGTAGTCCTGATACACGAATTGTAGCTTTCTTT. Protein: CASSPDTRIVAFF. Filled out from reference TRBV19 and TRBJ1-1, the complete variable domain reads DGGITQSPKYLFRKEGQNVTLSCEQNLNHDAMYWYRQDPGQGLRLIYYSQIVNDFQKGDIAEGYSVSREKKESFPLTVTSAQKNPTAFYLCASSPDTRIVAFFGQGTRLTVV.

The genes are TRBV11-2 and TRBJ2-1, with 8 bases that match TRBD1. V was clipped by 5 bases and J by 5 bases; unmatched bases: 8. Germline V gene sequence: CDR1 SGHAT, CDR2 FQNNGV. This CDR3 contains 15 residues. In DNA, the CDR3 is TGTGCCAGCAGCCAACCGGGACAGGAGAACAATGAGCAGTTCTTC. This translates into CASSQPGQENNEQFF.

V is TRBV2 and J is TRBJ2-1; 7 nucleotides match TRBD1. The CDR3 consists of 16 residues. CDR1 is SNHLY and CDR2 is FYNNEI in the germline V gene. J gave up 0 bases and V 4 bases, and 6 bases lay outside the gene matches. CDR3 in DNA: TGTGCCAGCAGTGGTCGACAGGGAAGCTCCTACAATGAGCAGTTCTTC. Translated, it gives CASSGRQGSSYNEQFF.

The chain carries TRBV19 and TRBJ2-5, with a possible D match to TRBD1 (6 bases). V was cut by 5 bases and J by 5 bases, with 18 bases left in between. Per the germline V gene, CDR1 is LNHDA and CDR2 is SQIVND (reference sequence). The CDR3 spans 15 residues. DNA for the CDR3: TGTGCCAGTAGTTGGGGACCTGGGGGCAGGGAGACCCAGTACTTC. Translated, it gives CASSWGPGGRETQYF.

This clone was seen a single time. This rearrangement joins TRBV27 to TRBJ2-2; 9 bases line up with TRBD1. This CDR3 is 18 amino acids long. Germline assignment: CDR1 MNHEY and CDR2 SMNVEV (reference sequence). Unmatched junction bases numbered 16, after V lost 1 base and J lost 10 bases. CDR3 in amino acids: CASSLWATGTGIGEELFF. CDR3 DNA: TGTGCCAGCAGTTTATGGGCGACCGGGACAGGGATAGGCGAGGAGCTGTTTTTT.

The CDR3 DNA follows: TGTGCCAGCAGCCAGTTTACTGAAGCTTTCTTT. Protein: CASSQFTEAFF. The chain is built from TRBV11-3 and TRBJ1-1; D uncertain. Deletions cut 5 bases from V and 5 bases from J, with 6 bases between. CDR3 length: 11 amino acids. CDR1 and CDR2 (germline): SGHNT, YENEEA.